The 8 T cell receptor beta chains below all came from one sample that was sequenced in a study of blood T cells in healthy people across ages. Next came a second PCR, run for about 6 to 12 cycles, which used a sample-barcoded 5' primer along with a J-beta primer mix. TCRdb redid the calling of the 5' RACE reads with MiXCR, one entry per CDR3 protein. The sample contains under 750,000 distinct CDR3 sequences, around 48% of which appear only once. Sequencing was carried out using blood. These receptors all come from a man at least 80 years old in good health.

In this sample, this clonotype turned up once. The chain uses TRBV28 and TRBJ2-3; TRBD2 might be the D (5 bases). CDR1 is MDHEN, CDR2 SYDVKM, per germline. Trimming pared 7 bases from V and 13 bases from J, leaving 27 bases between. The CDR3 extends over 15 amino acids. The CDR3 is CASIGAGGLEPQEYF. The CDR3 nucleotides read TGTGCCAGCATTGGCGCAGGAGGATTGGAACCCCAAGAGTATTTT.

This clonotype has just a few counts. CDR3 nucleotides: TGTGCCAGCAAACTCCAGGGGTTTGGAAACACCATATATTTT. Translating it yields CASKLQGFGNTIYF. The chain joins TRBV6-6 to TRBJ1-3; tentatively, D is TRBD1 (6 bases). This CDR3 comprises 14 residues. V shed 7 bases and J shed 3 bases, with 13 bases lying between them. Looked up from germline, CDR1 is MNHNY and CDR2 is SVGAGI (reference sequence).

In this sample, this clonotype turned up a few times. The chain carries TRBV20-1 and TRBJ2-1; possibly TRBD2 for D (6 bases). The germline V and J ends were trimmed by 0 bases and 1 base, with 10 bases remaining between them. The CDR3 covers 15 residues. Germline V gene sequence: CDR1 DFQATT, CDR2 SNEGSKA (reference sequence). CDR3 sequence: CSARDLARSYNEQFF. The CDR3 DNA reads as TGCAGTGCTAGAGACCTAGCGAGGTCCTACAATGAGCAGTTCTTC.

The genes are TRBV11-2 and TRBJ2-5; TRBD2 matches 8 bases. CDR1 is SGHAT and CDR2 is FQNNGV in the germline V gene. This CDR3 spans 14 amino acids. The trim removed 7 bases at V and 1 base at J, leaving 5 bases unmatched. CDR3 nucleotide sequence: TGTGCCAGCAAAAGCGGGGGAGCCCAAGAGACCCAGTACTTC. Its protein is CASKSGGAQETQYF. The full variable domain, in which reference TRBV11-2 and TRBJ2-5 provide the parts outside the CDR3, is EAGVAQSPRYKIIEKRQSVAFWCNPISGHATLYWYQQILGQGPKLLIQFQNNGVVDDSQLPKDRFSAERLKGVDSTLKIQPAKLEDSAVYLCASKSGGAQETQYFGPGTRLLVL.

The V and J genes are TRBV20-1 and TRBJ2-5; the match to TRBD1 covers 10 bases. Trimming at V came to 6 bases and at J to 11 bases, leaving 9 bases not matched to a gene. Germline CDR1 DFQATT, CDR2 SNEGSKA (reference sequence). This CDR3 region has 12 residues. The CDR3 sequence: CSATGTGDGQYF. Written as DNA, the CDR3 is TGCAGTGCCACCGGGACAGGGGATGGGCAGTACTTC.

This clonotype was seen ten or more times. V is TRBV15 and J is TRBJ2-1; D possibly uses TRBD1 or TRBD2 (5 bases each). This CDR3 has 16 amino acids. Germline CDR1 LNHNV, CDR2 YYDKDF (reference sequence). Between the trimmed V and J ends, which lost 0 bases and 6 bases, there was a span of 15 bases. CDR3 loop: CATSRDGDHSINEQFF. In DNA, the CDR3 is TGTGCCACCAGCAGAGATGGGGACCACTCTATCAATGAGCAGTTCTTC.

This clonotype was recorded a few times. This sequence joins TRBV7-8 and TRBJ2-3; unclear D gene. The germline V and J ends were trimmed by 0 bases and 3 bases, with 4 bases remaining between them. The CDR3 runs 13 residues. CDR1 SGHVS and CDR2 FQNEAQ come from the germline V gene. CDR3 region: CASSLAWTDTQYF. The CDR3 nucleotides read TGTGCCAGCAGCTTAGCTTGGACAGATACGCAGTATTTT.

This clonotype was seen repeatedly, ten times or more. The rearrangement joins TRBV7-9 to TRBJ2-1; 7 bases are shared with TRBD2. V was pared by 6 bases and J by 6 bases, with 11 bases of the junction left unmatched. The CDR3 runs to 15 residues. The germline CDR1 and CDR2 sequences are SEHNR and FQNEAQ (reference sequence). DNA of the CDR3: TGTGCCAGCAGAAAAACTAGCGCCGGTTCCAATGAGCAGTTCTTC. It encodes CASRKTSAGSNEQFF.